Listed below are T cell receptor beta chains from one sample, sequenced in a study of cytomegalovirus exposure and HLA in healthy donors. Sequencing used immunoSEQ multiplex PCR; TCRdb keeps in-frame clones, though not all of them. The table includes roughly 120,000 clones, approximately 94% detected once. Sequenced material: PBMCs. The receptors were gathered from a woman aged 18-30 years in good health and CMV-seronegative. Both conserved end residues are part of each CDR3. The D gene is left open where the match is weak. Where a row states a size, it is once, few, many or the class of an expanded clone; other rows omit it.

j_gene	d_gene	abundance	v_gene	CDR3nt	CDR3aa
TRBJ2-1	TRBD2	.	TRBV7-2	TGTGCCAGCAGCCGCCTGCCTAGCGGGGGGGATGAGCAGTTCTTC	CASSRLPSGGDEQFF
TRBJ1-2	.	once	TRBV7-8	TGTGCCAGCAGCCGGGTGGTGAACTATGGCTACACCTTC	CASSRVVNYGYTF
TRBJ2-5	TRBD1	.	TRBV5-5	TGTGCCAGCAGTCTGACAGGGTCGGAGACCCAGTACTTC	CASSLTGSETQYF
TRBJ1-5	.	.	TRBV19	TGTGCCAGTTCTACGCCGGGACTGAGTAGCAATCAGCCCCAGCATTTT	CASSTPGLSSNQPQHF
TRBJ1-2	.	.	TRBV28	TGTGCCAGCAGTTTAGTTTCGGTCGGGGGCTACACCTTC	CASSLVSVGGYTF
TRBJ1-2	TRBD1	.	TRBV2	TGTGCCAGCAGGTACGACAGGGACGGCTACACCTTC	CASRYDRDGYTF
TRBJ2-5	.	.	TRBV11-3	TGTGCCAGCAGCGGCCGACAGGCACCGGAGACCCAGTACTTC	CASSGRQAPETQYF
TRBJ2-7	.	.	TRBV5-1	TGCGCCAGCAGCTTGGTGGGGCTCTACGAGCAGTACTTC	CASSLVGLYEQYF
TRBJ2-5	.	.	TRBV2	TGTGCCAGCAGTGAAACACAGGAAGGGACCCAGTACTTC	CASSETQEGTQYF
TRBJ1-3	.	.	TRBV18	TGTGCCAGCTCACCGGAGGGCATCGAAAGAAACACCATATATTTT	CASSPEGIERNTIYF
TRBJ2-5	.	.	TRBV28	TGTGCCAGCACCCCATCCAGGACGGGGGAGGTGGAGACCCAGTACTTC	CASTPSRTGEVETQYF
TRBJ2-7	.	once	TRBV28	TGTGCCAGCAAACCGGGACTCCTAGATGAGACCTACGAGCAGTACTTC	CASKPGLLDETYEQYF
TRBJ1-1	.	.	TRBV28	TGTGCCAGCAGTTTTGGGGGGGACCTCTTGAACACTGAAGCTTTCTTT	CASSFGGDLLNTEAFF
TRBJ2-7	.	.	TRBV7-9	TGTGCCAGCCAGGGGCTTACCTACGAGCAGTACTTC	CASQGLTYEQYF
TRBJ1-2	TRBD1	.	TRBV29-1	TGCAGCGTTGAAGAAAGGGGCCGGGACAGAAACTCTAACTATGGCTACACCTTC	CSVEERGRDRNSNYGYTF
TRBJ1-1	.	.	TRBV2	TGTGCCAGCACCCTGGACAGACTCATGAACACTGAAGCTTTCTTT	CASTLDRLMNTEAFF
TRBJ2-7	.	.	TRBV6-5	TGTGCCAGCAGCGGTTCAGGGGCCGAGCAGTACTTC	CASSGSGAEQYF
TRBJ1-2	TRBD1	.	TRBV7-9	TGTGCCAGCAGCGGTGGGACAGCCAACTATGGCTACACCTTC	CASSGGTANYGYTF
TRBJ1-5	.	.	TRBV29-1	TGCAGCGTACCCCCGAGGGAGGGGGATCTGCGCAATCAGCCCCAGCATTTT	CSVPPREGDLRNQPQHF
TRBJ1-4	.	.	TRBV6-1	TGTGCCAGCACGACTTCCGGACAGCTAAATGAAAAACTGTTTTTT	CASTTSGQLNEKLFF
TRBJ2-1	TRBD2	.	TRBV6-4	TGTGCCAGCAGTGCCGACGGGCCTAGCGGGGCCAATGAGCAGTTCTTC	CASSADGPSGANEQFF
TRBJ1-2	.	.	TRBV7-9	TGTGCCAGCAGCTCCCGTGGGGCGCACTATGGCTACACCTTC	CASSSRGAHYGYTF
TRBJ1-2	.	.	TRBV2	TGTGCCAGCAGTGGTCAGGCGTATGGCTACACCTTC	CASSGQAYGYTF
TRBJ2-1	TRBD2	.	TRBV28	TGTGCCAGCAGTTTAGAGGGACTAGATAATGAGCAGTTCTTC	CASSLEGLDNEQFF
TRBJ2-1	TRBD2	.	TRBV27	TGTGCCAGCAGTTTAATGGGACTAGCGGCTTCCAATGAGCAGTTCTTC	CASSLMGLAASNEQFF
TRBJ1-2	TRBD1	.	TRBV6-1	TGTGCCAGCAGTGTAGGGGGGACAGGGAACTATGGCTACACCTTC	CASSVGGTGNYGYTF
TRBJ2-2	.	.	TRBV6-5	TGTGCCAGCAGTCGGAACACCGGGGAGCTGTTTTTT	CASSRNTGELFF
TRBJ2-1	TRBD1	once	TRBV6-5	TGTGCCAGCAAAGGCCGGGACAGAGCTGAGCAGTTCTTC	CASKGRDRAEQFF
TRBJ1-1	TRBD1	.	TRBV9	TGTGCCAGCAGCGATGGGACAGGGGGGGTGCGGGACACTGAAGCTTTCTTT	CASSDGTGGVRDTEAFF
TRBJ2-3	TRBD2	.	TRBV27	TGTGCCAGCAGCACGGGGGGGCCAGATACGCAGTATTTT	CASSTGGPDTQYF
TRBJ2-2	.	once	TRBV7-9	TGTGCCAGCAGCTGGGGACAAGACACCGGGGAGCTGTTTTTT	CASSWGQDTGELFF
TRBJ1-1	.	.	TRBV19	TGTGCCAGTAACGTACCAACCGGGGAGGCGGGTGAAGCTTTCTTT	CASNVPTGEAGEAFF
TRBJ2-2	.	.	TRBV5-1	TGCGCCAGCACCCCCAGGGGTAGAGACACCGGGGAGCTGTTTTTT	CASTPRGRDTGELFF
TRBJ1-6	TRBD1	.	TRBV28	TGTGCCAGCAGATCCGGACAGGGGATGGATTCACCCCTCCACTTT	CASRSGQGMDSPLHF
TRBJ2-5	.	.	TRBV4-1	TGCGCCAGCAGCCAACTAAACAGGGCGGGTGAGACCCAGTACTTC	CASSQLNRAGETQYF
TRBJ1-6	.	.	TRBV11-3	TGTGCCAGCAGTCAATCCAGGGTGAATTCACCCCTCCACTTT	CASSQSRVNSPLHF
TRBJ2-5	TRBD1	once	TRBV19	TGTGCCAGTAGAGACACAGGGGGCCCTTGGGGGGAGACCCAGTACTTC	CASRDTGGPWGETQYF
TRBJ2-6	.	.	TRBV7-2	TGTGCCAGCAGTTCGGTATCTGGGGCCAACGTCCTGACTTTC	CASSSVSGANVLTF
TRBJ1-1	.	.	TRBV9	TGTGCCAGCAGCCCAGAAGACGGAGTCGAAGCTTTCTTT	CASSPEDGVEAFF
TRBJ2-5	.	.	TRBV29-1	TGCAGCGTTGTGGAGGGCGGACAGACCCAGTACTTC	CSVVEGGQTQYF
TRBJ2-3	TRBD2	.	TRBV19	TGTGCCAGTAAGCTAGCGGGAGGGAACTCAGATACGCAGTATTTT	CASKLAGGNSDTQYF
TRBJ1-1	.	once	TRBV19	TGTGCCAGTACCTACATGGGGGGGAACACTGAAGCTTTCTTT	CASTYMGGNTEAFF
TRBJ1-5	.	once	TRBV19	TGTGCCAGTAGTGCGACAGAGTATAGCAATCAGCCCCAGCATTTT	CASSATEYSNQPQHF
TRBJ2-1	TRBD1	.	TRBV6-5	TGTGCCAGCAGTTCGACAGGGGGCCTGGGTAGGTGGTTCTTC	CASSSTGGLGRWFF
TRBJ1-1	TRBD1	.	TRBV6-5	TGTGCCAGCAGTCAAGACAGGGGGCTTGAAGCTTTCTTT	CASSQDRGLEAFF
TRBJ2-7	.	once	TRBV14	TGTGCCAGCAGCCAAGGGAGGGGCGGGTCTATCACCTACGAGCAGTACTTC	CASSQGRGGSITYEQYF
TRBJ1-1	.	.	TRBV5-6	TGTGCCAGCAGCTTGAGATGGAGGGCTGAAGCTTTCTTT	CASSLRWRAEAFF
TRBJ1-3	TRBD1	.	TRBV5-1	TGCGCCAGCAGCTACGGCCGACAGGGATCTGGAAACACCATATATTTT	CASSYGRQGSGNTIYF
TRBJ1-1	.	once	TRBV13	TGTGCCAGCAGCTCTGACATGGGGAACACTGAAGCTTTCTTT	CASSSDMGNTEAFF
TRBJ2-2	TRBD2	.	TRBV5-4	TGTGCCAGCAGCGCCGCCTTAGCGGGGCTTCGCACCGGGGAGCTGTTTTTT	CASSAALAGLRTGELFF